This T cell receptor (beta chain) was found in a study of blood T cell repertoires in COVID-19. Background on the study: T cells, B-cell-depleted T cells, or PBMCs provided the cDNA or gDNA that served as material.

Profiled with immunoSEQ multiplex PCR; TCRdb holds only in-frame clones, not every one. The sample has around 310,000 clones; 89% are singletons. Germline V gene sequence: CDR1 MRHNA, CDR2 SNTAGT. The CDR3 consists of 13 residues. V trimming: 8 bases; J trimming: 5 bases; junction bases outside the gene matches: 5. This TCR came from a woman in her thirties or forties who had recovered from COVID-19. The chain is built from TRBV6-4 and TRBJ1-3; 8 bases agree with TRBD1. The material sequenced was PBMCs or T cells enriched from blood (not recorded which). The CDR3 loop is CASRGTGRNTIYF. The DNA for the CDR3 is TGTGCCAGCCGCGGGACAGGAAGAAACACCATATATTTT.